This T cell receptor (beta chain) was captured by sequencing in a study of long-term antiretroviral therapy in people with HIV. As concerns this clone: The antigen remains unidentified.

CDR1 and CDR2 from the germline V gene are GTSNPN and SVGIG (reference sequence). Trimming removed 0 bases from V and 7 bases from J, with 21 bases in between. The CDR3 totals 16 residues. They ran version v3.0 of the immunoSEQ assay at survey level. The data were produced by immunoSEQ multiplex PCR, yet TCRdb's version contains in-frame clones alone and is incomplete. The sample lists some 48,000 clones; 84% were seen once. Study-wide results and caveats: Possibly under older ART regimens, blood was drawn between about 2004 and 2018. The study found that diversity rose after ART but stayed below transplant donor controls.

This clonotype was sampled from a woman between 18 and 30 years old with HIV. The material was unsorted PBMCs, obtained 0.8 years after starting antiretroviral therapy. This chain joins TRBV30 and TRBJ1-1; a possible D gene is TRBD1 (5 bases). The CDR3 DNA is TGTGCCTGGAGTGTCTCCCAGGACAAGACGAGGGTTGAAGCTTTCTTT. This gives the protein CAWSVSQDKTRVEAFF. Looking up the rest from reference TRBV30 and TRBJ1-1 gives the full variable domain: SQTIHQWPATLVQPVGSPLSLECTVEGTSNPNLYWYRQAAGRGLQLLFYSVGIGQISSEVPQNLSASRPQDRQFILSSKKLLLSDSGFYLCAWSVSQDKTRVEAFFGQGTRLTVV.